Listed below are T cell receptor beta chains from one sample, sequenced in a study of blood T cell repertoires in COVID-19. Assay: immunoSEQ multiplex PCR; the TCRdb copy retains only in-frame clones and omits some. Among approximately 220,000 clones listed, roughly 88% were seen once. Material: PBMCs or T cells enriched from blood (not recorded which). These receptors were obtained from a woman between 40 and 50 years old with acute COVID-19. CDR3s include the opening cysteine and the closing phenylalanine or tryptophan. D genes are given only for firm matches. Expanded clones get a size class; other rows say once, few or many, or leave the size out.

>TRBD1|few|TRBJ1-6|TRBV5-5
TGTGCCAGCAGCGAGGGACAGGGGGCGTCTAATTCACCCCTCCACTTT
CASSEGQGASNSPLHF
>NA|NA|TRBJ1-2|TRBV7-9
TGTGCCAGCAGCTTAATGGACACCGCCTTTGGCTACACCTTC
CASSLMDTAFGYTF
>NA|NA|TRBJ1-2|TRBV14
TGTGCCAGCAGCCAAACAGGTGTTGTTTATGGCTACACCTTC
CASSQTGVVYGYTF
>TRBD1|NA|TRBJ1-3|TRBV5-6
TGTGCCAGCAGCTCGACAGGGAGAGGGAGAAACACCATATATTTT
CASSSTGRGRNTIYF
>TRBD1|NA|TRBJ1-1|TRBV6-4
TGTGCCAGCGGTCGAAACAGGGGCACTGAAGCTTTCTTT
CASGRNRGTEAFF
>NA|NA|TRBJ1-1|TRBV18
TGTGCCAGCTCACCAAAACAGAACACTGAAGCTTTCTTT
CASSPKQNTEAFF
>TRBD1|NA|TRBJ2-1|TRBV25-1
TGTGCCAGCAGTGAATCCCCGAGGACAGGGGGCCCTAATGAGCAGTTCTTC
CASSESPRTGGPNEQFF
>NA|NA|TRBJ2-7|TRBV24-1
TGTGCCACCAGCCTAGCCTCGGACGAGCAGTACTTC
CATSLASDEQYF
>NA|NA|TRBJ2-5|TRBV18
TGTGCCAGCTCCCCCTACCAAGAGACCCAGTACTTC
CASSPYQETQYF
>NA|NA|TRBJ1-5|TRBV5-1
TGCGCCAGCAGTTATCTCCCGGGACACCAGAATCAGCCCCAGCATTTT
CASSYLPGHQNQPQHF
>NA|NA|TRBJ1-1|TRBV27
TGTGCCAGCAGTTCGGGTTTCACTGAAGCTTTCTTT
CASSSGFTEAFF